This T cell receptor (beta chain) was documented in a study of blood T cell repertoires in COVID-19. This clone was observed once. Here immunoSEQ multiplex PCR was the method, and the copy in TCRdb shows in-frame clones only, minus some. This sample yields roughly 200,000 clones, of which 65% to 80% are seen a single time; about 13% belongs to the top ten. There are 13 residues in the CDR3. J lost 6 bases, V lost 6 bases, and 4 bases had no gene match. Sequenced sample: peripheral blood. V gene TRBV12-3 or TRBV12-4 combines with J gene TRBJ1-5; 8 bases are a match to TRBD1. The sequence derives from a man aged 50 or older who had recovered from COVID-19. The CDR3 DNA sequence: TGTGCCAGCAGCAACAGGGGGTTTCAGCCCCAGCATTTT. Translation gives CASSNRGFQPQHF.